The T cell receptor (beta chain) under discussion was sequenced for a study of Ad26.COV2.S vaccination and SARS-CoV-2 variants. TCRdb's table, derived via immunoSEQ multiplex PCR, lists solely in-frame clones and lacks some. Of some 350,000 clones in the sample, about 85% were seen once. CDR1 is LNHDA, CDR2 SQIVND, per germline (reference sequence). The length of the CDR3 is 14 residues. The junction had 9 bases not matched to a gene; V was cut back by 9 bases and J by 7 bases. The treatment denotes: 19 received Ad26.COV2.S at low or high dose, single or two shots; roughly five received placebo; per-sample allocation not given. Samples analyzed were those drawn on day 63 after the first vaccine or placebo injection. This Boston cohort included adults aged 18-55 years. Built on an Ad26 vector, the vaccine expressed Wuhan-strain SARS-CoV-2 spike.

The chain has TRBV19 and TRBJ1-6, with 7 bases identical to TRBD1. Sequenced material: peripheral blood, taken in a trial of Ad26.COV2.S vaccine versus placebo. The TCR was taken from a person between 18 and 65 years old who received the Ad26.COV2.S COVID-19 vaccine or a placebo. The CDR3 nucleotides are TGTGCCAGCTATCAAGGGGGCAAGAATTCACCCCTCCACTTT. Translation gives CASYQGGKNSPLHF.